The rows below give T cell receptor beta chains drawn from one sample of a study of graft-versus-host responses after intestinal transplantation. Their target antigens are unknown. Measured with immunoSEQ multiplex PCR; TCRdb has only the in-frame clones, and not every one. Among around 120,000 clones listed, roughly 93% were seen once. The input for sequencing was unstimulated CD4+ T cells sorted from spleen or lymph node cells, taken before intestinal transplant. Source of these receptors: a human donor who received an intestinal transplant. The CDR3 runs from the conserved cysteine through the conserved F or W. Each record gives: V gene, J gene, D gene, clone size, CDR3 length, CDR3 protein, CDR3 DNA. A D gene is named only where the DNA matches it firmly. Size values are once, few and many counts, or a class for expanded clones, and some rows have none.

v_call: TRBV7-9; j_call: TRBJ1-5; d_call: .; clone_size: .; cdr3_length: 14; cdr3_aa: CASSLAPGGQPQHF; cdr3_nt: TGTGCCAGCAGCTTAGCTCCGGGCGGTCAGCCCCAGCATTTT
v_call: TRBV28; j_call: TRBJ2-7; d_call: TRBD2; clone_size: .; cdr3_length: 15; cdr3_aa: CASTIVAGGPYEQYF; cdr3_nt: TGTGCCAGCACCATAGTAGCGGGAGGGCCATACGAGCAGTACTTC
v_call: TRBV5-4; j_call: TRBJ2-1; d_call: TRBD1; clone_size: .; cdr3_length: 15; cdr3_aa: CASSFRGGGYNEQFF; cdr3_nt: TGTGCCAGCAGCTTTCGAGGGGGCGGCTACAATGAGCAGTTCTTC
v_call: TRBV9; j_call: TRBJ2-1; d_call: TRBD2; clone_size: .; cdr3_length: 15; cdr3_aa: CASSALAGLYNEQFF; cdr3_nt: TGTGCCAGCAGCGCCCTAGCGGGCTTATACAATGAGCAGTTCTTC
v_call: TRBV5-1; j_call: TRBJ1-5; d_call: TRBD1; clone_size: .; cdr3_length: 13; cdr3_aa: CASRDRGDQPQHF; cdr3_nt: TGCGCCAGCAGGGACAGGGGAGACCAGCCCCAGCATTTT
v_call: TRBV5-4; j_call: TRBJ2-7; d_call: .; clone_size: once; cdr3_length: 13; cdr3_aa: CASSLQATYEQYF; cdr3_nt: TGTGCCAGCAGCTTGCAGGCCACCTACGAGCAGTACTTC
v_call: TRBV7-2; j_call: TRBJ2-7; d_call: .; clone_size: .; cdr3_length: 16; cdr3_aa: CASSLDLRQSSYEQYF; cdr3_nt: TGTGCCAGCAGCTTAGACTTGAGACAGAGCTCCTACGAGCAGTACTTC
v_call: TRBV5-1; j_call: TRBJ1-1; d_call: .; clone_size: .; cdr3_length: 14; cdr3_aa: CASSITGLNTEAFF; cdr3_nt: TGCGCCAGCAGCATTACAGGGTTGAACACTGAAGCTTTCTTT
v_call: TRBV28; j_call: TRBJ2-7; d_call: .; clone_size: .; cdr3_length: 15; cdr3_aa: CASTYLMGAAYEQYF; cdr3_nt: TGTGCCAGCACCTACCTTATGGGGGCGGCCTACGAGCAGTACTTC
v_call: TRBV6-1; j_call: TRBJ2-2; d_call: TRBD2; clone_size: once; cdr3_length: 15; cdr3_aa: CASSAIAGRTGELFF; cdr3_nt: TGTGCCAGCAGCGCTATAGCGGGAAGGACCGGGGAGCTGTTTTTT
v_call: TRBV11-2; j_call: TRBJ2-7; d_call: TRBD1; clone_size: .; cdr3_length: 16; cdr3_aa: CASSPIDRGRPYEQYF; cdr3_nt: TGTGCCAGCAGCCCAATTGACAGGGGGCGCCCCTACGAGCAGTACTTC
v_call: TRBV19; j_call: TRBJ2-7; d_call: .; clone_size: .; cdr3_length: 14; cdr3_aa: CASSIRAPQGEQYF; cdr3_nt: TGTGCCAGTAGTATCCGGGCTCCCCAGGGCGAGCAGTACTTC
v_call: TRBV7-9; j_call: TRBJ2-2; d_call: .; clone_size: .; cdr3_length: 13; cdr3_aa: CASSKDVTGELFF; cdr3_nt: TGTGCCAGCAGCAAAGACGTCACCGGGGAGCTGTTTTTT
v_call: TRBV10-3; j_call: TRBJ1-2; d_call: TRBD1; clone_size: .; cdr3_length: 13; cdr3_aa: CAISWTGVEGYTF; cdr3_nt: TGTGCCATCAGTTGGACAGGGGTAGAGGGCTACACCTTC
v_call: TRBV15; j_call: TRBJ2-5; d_call: TRBD1; clone_size: .; cdr3_length: 15; cdr3_aa: CATTHGDRGKETQYF; cdr3_nt: TGTGCCACCACTCACGGGGACAGGGGTAAAGAGACCCAGTACTTC
v_call: TRBV28; j_call: TRBJ2-7; d_call: .; clone_size: once; cdr3_length: 13; cdr3_aa: CASRAGGIDEQYF; cdr3_nt: TGTGCCAGCAGGGCGGGTGGGATCGACGAGCAGTACTTC
v_call: TRBV6-5; j_call: TRBJ1-1; d_call: TRBD1; clone_size: .; cdr3_length: 13; cdr3_aa: CASRTGADTEAFF; cdr3_nt: TGTGCCAGCAGAACAGGGGCGGACACTGAAGCTTTCTTT
v_call: TRBV6-1; j_call: TRBJ1-2; d_call: .; clone_size: few; cdr3_length: 15; cdr3_aa: CASSEGGSLYYGYTF; cdr3_nt: TGTGCCAGCAGTGAAGGTGGGTCCCTCTACTATGGCTACACCTTC
v_call: TRBV7-9; j_call: TRBJ2-7; d_call: .; clone_size: few; cdr3_length: 16; cdr3_aa: CASSLDWQPRLGEQYF; cdr3_nt: TGTGCCAGCAGCTTAGATTGGCAGCCTCGACTCGGGGAGCAGTACTTC
v_call: TRBV5-1; j_call: TRBJ2-1; d_call: TRBD1; clone_size: .; cdr3_length: 15; cdr3_aa: CASSPRDSSYNEQFF; cdr3_nt: TGCGCCAGCAGCCCACGGGACAGCTCCTACAATGAGCAGTTCTTC
v_call: TRBV15; j_call: TRBJ1-2; d_call: .; clone_size: once; cdr3_length: 14; cdr3_aa: CATSRNIMLTGYTF; cdr3_nt: TGTGCCACCAGCAGAAACATTATGTTGACAGGCTACACCTTC
v_call: TRBV6-6; j_call: TRBJ1-2; d_call: TRBD1; clone_size: .; cdr3_length: 13; cdr3_aa: CASSYTGEYGYTF; cdr3_nt: TGTGCCAGCAGTTACACAGGGGAATATGGCTACACCTTC
v_call: TRBV2; j_call: TRBJ2-7; d_call: TRBD2; clone_size: .; cdr3_length: 15; cdr3_aa: CASSRLAGSINEQYF; cdr3_nt: TGTGCCAGCAGTCGACTAGCGGGAAGTATCAACGAGCAGTACTTC
v_call: TRBV5-1; j_call: TRBJ2-3; d_call: TRBD1; clone_size: .; cdr3_length: 14; cdr3_aa: CASSLDRVPDTQYF; cdr3_nt: TGCGCCAGCAGCCTGGACAGGGTTCCAGATACGCAGTATTTT
v_call: TRBV15; j_call: TRBJ1-1; d_call: .; clone_size: .; cdr3_length: 13; cdr3_aa: CATSREVGTKAFF; cdr3_nt: TGTGCCACCAGCAGAGAGGTAGGGACAAAAGCTTTCTTT
v_call: TRBV9; j_call: TRBJ2-1; d_call: .; clone_size: once; cdr3_length: 11; cdr3_aa: CASSANNEQFF; cdr3_nt: TGTGCCAGCAGCGCAAACAATGAGCAGTTCTTC